What follows are 5 T cell receptor beta chains derived from one specimen sequenced in a study of Graves' ophthalmopathy and Graves' hyperthyroidism. The authors amplified TCR beta CDR3 regions, and they did so from RNA transcripts for repertoire sequencing. Following a first-round RT-PCR that used HTBI primers, a second-round multiplex PCR was carried out. One entry per CDR3 protein, called by TCRdb with MiXCR from the multiplex PCR reads. Counted here are just over 400,000 distinct CDR3 sequences, around a fifth occurring once; the ten biggest clones make up around 3.2%. Material for sequencing was peripheral blood. The receptors originated from a woman aged 18 to 35 with stable Graves' hyperthyroidism.

In regard to this clonotype: The junction does not match germline at one end; this may be a read error. The chain has TRBV6-2 or TRBV6-3 and TRBJ2-2; 12 nucleotides align to TRBD2. The CDR3 runs to 20 residues. Germline CDR1 MNHEY, CDR2 SVGEGT. Written as DNA, the CDR3 is TGTGCCAGCAGTCACTCGTTAGGACTAGCGGGAAGAACTAACACCGGGGAGCTGTTTTTT. Its protein product is CASSHSLGLAGRTNTGELFF.

The V call is TRBV12-3 or TRBV12-4, the J call TRBJ2-2, with TRBD2 identical over 11 bases. The CDR3 totals 17 residues. The V segment lost 3 bases and the J segment 1 base; nucleotides outside the gene matches: 4. The CDR3: CASSFQGLAVNTGELFF. Written as DNA, the CDR3 is TGTGCCAGCAGTTTCCAGGGACTAGCGGTGAACACCGGGGAGCTGTTTTTT.

As concerns this clonotype: The junction and the germline gene differ at one end; a read error may be behind it. The chain employs TRBV11-2 and TRBJ2-7, with D possibly matching TRBD2 (6 bases). Germline assignment: CDR1 SGHAT and CDR2 FQNNGV. CDR3 length: 16 residues. The CDR3 reads CASSLTPGPGLYDQYF. The CDR3 nucleotides read TGTGCCAGCAGCTTGACCCCGGGACCGGGACTGTACGATCAGTACTTC. The variable domain in full, completed from reference TRBV11-2 and TRBJ2-7, reads EAGVAQSPRYKIIEKRQSVAFWCNPISGHATLYWYQQILGQGPKLLIQFQNNGVVDDSQLPKDRFSAERLKGVDSTLKIQPAKLEDSAVYLCASSLTPGPGLYDQYFGPGTRLTVT.

This clonotype has at least ten counts. The J gene is TRBJ2-2, the V gene TRBV20-1; D is unclear. V was trimmed by 0 bases and J by 2 bases, leaving 13 bases between them. The CDR3 spans 16 residues. From germline, CDR1 is DFQATT and CDR2 SNEGSKA (reference sequence). The CDR3 reads CSARDSGQLNTGELFF. CDR3 coding DNA: TGCAGTGCTAGAGATAGTGGGCAGCTTAACACCGGGGAGCTGTTTTTT.

This clonotype was detected ten times or more. V gene TRBV12-3 or TRBV12-4 combines with J gene TRBJ1-1; no clear D. The CDR3 runs 11 residues. Trimming cost V 5 bases and J 1 base, with 2 bases left between them. CDR3 nucleotides: TGTGCCAGCAGTCAGAACACTGAAGCTTTCTTT. Protein product: CASSQNTEAFF.